The 31 T cell receptor beta chains below were found in one sample sequenced in a study of blood T cell repertoires in COVID-19. Libraries were prepared by immunoSEQ multiplex PCR; TCRdb keeps only in-frame clonotypes and omits some of them. The sample lists about 280,000 clones, 70% to 90% occurring once. The source material was peripheral blood. The source of these receptors is an older woman with acute or convalescent COVID-19.

The chain couples TRBV15 to TRBJ2-5, with a possible D match to TRBD1 (5 bases). This CDR3 spans 15 amino acids. Germline assignment: CDR1 LNHNV and CDR2 YYDKDF (reference sequence). V was cut by 3 bases and J by 1 base, with 12 bases left in between. CDR3 in DNA: TGTGCCACCAGCAGCCTTGGGGCTTCCCAAGAGACCCAGTACTTC. This sequence encodes CATSSLGASQETQYF.

V and J are TRBV7-9 and TRBJ2-7; a possible D gene is TRBD1 (5 bases). Germline CDR1 and CDR2: SEHNR and FQNEAQ (reference sequence). CDR3 length: 14 amino acids. Between the trimmed V and J ends, which lost 3 bases and 0 bases, there was a span of 9 bases. The CDR3 DNA reads TGTGCCAGCAGCTTCGGACAACACTCCTACGAGCAGTACTTC. Translating gives CASSFGQHSYEQYF.

V and J are TRBV4-2 and TRBJ1-2; no definite D call. The V end lost 1 base, the J end lost 6 bases, and 9 bases lay between the germline ends. From germline, CDR1 is LGHNA and CDR2 YNFKEQ. This CDR3 has 13 residues. The CDR3 nucleotides are TGTGCCAGCAGCCAAGGGAGTAGGAATGGCTACACCTTC. Translated, it gives CASSQGSRNGYTF.

The J gene is TRBJ1-2, the V gene TRBV4-2, with D hard to call. Germline CDR1 reads LGHNA; CDR2 reads YNFKEQ. CDR3 length: 14 amino acids. V lost 3 bases and J lost 1, with 9 bases in between. The CDR3 reads CASSQVRSNYGYTF. The CDR3 DNA reads TGTGCCAGCAGCCAGGTACGGAGTAACTATGGCTACACCTTC.

This clone was found once. V is TRBV2 and J is TRBJ2-7; D perhaps matches TRBD1 (5 bases). The CDR3 length is 12 residues. Germline CDR1 is SNHLY and CDR2 is FYNNEI. Trimming took 7 bases from V and 3 from J, leaving 10 bases between them. CDR3 DNA: TGTGCCAGCACAAACAGGATCTACGAGCAGTACTTC. This translates into CASTNRIYEQYF.

The J gene is TRBJ1-1, the V gene TRBV18; D remains ambiguous. The CDR3 extends over 13 amino acids. V was cut by 3 bases and J by 0 bases, with 5 bases left in between. Germline V gene lookup returns CDR1 KGHSH and CDR2 LQKENI. As DNA, the CDR3 is TGTGCCAGCTCACCGCAGATGAACACTGAAGCTTTCTTT. Protein product: CASSPQMNTEAFF.

The chain has TRBV20-1 and TRBJ1-2; no definite D call. The V gene's germline CDR1 is DFQATT and CDR2 SNEGSKA (reference sequence). V was trimmed by 1 base and J by 8 bases, leaving 8 bases between them. CDR3 length equals 11 residues. In DNA form, the CDR3 reads TGCAGTGCTAGAGTAGCGGGCGGCTACACCTTC. This encodes CSARVAGGYTF.

The rearrangement uses TRBV14 and TRBJ2-2; 8 bases are shared with TRBD2. Per the germline V gene, CDR1 is SGHDN and CDR2 is FVKESK. With V trimmed by 1 base and J by 6 bases, 10 bases remained unmatched. The CDR3 contains 17 residues. The CDR3: CASSQGRGAVRSGELFF. The CDR3 bases are TGTGCCAGCAGCCAAGGGCGGGGGGCCGTCCGATCCGGGGAGCTGTTTTTT. Supplemented by reference TRBV14 and TRBJ2-2, the full variable domain reads EAGVTQFPSHSVIEKGQTVTLRCDPISGHDNLYWYRRVMGKEIKFLLHFVKESKQDESGMPNNRFLAERTGGTYSTLKVQPAELEDSGVYFCASSQGRGAVRSGELFFGEGSRLTVL.

The rearrangement joins TRBV11-3 to TRBJ2-3; TRBD2 might be the D (6 bases). This CDR3 spans 14 amino acids. Trimming left V 5 bases short and J 3 bases short, with 12 bases between. Germline loops: CDR1 SGHNT, CDR2 YENEEA. CDR3 loop: CASSPSAGTDTQYF. DNA of the CDR3: TGTGCCAGCAGCCCTTCCGCGGGGACAGATACGCAGTATTTT.

This chain joins TRBV13 and TRBJ1-3; weak D call: TRBD1 (5 bases). Deletions cut 5 bases from V and 0 bases from J, with 11 bases between. Germline CDR1 and CDR2: PRHDT and FYEKMQ (reference sequence). The CDR3 consists of 15 residues. In nucleotides, the CDR3 is TGTGCCAGCAGCCCACAGGTTAGCTCTGGAAACACCATATATTTT. Amino acids: CASSPQVSSGNTIYF.

CDR3 in amino acids: CATSRSGQGLFEKLFF. The CDR3 DNA reads TGTGCCACCAGCCGATCCGGACAGGGTTTGTTTGAAAAACTGTTTTTT. This chain links TRBV15 with TRBJ1-4; 8 bases match TRBD1. The CDR3 covers 16 residues. Germline CDR1 LNHNV, CDR2 YYDKDF (reference sequence). V lost 5 bases, J lost 7 bases, and 12 bases stayed unmatched.

Details on this clone: Additional DNA sequences in this sample encode the identical CDR3. This chain uses TRBV19 with TRBJ1-1; a weak D match, TRBD1 (5 bases). Trimming removed 4 bases from V and 7 bases from J, with 13 bases in between. The CDR3 totals 13 residues. Germline V gene data show CDR1 as LNHDA and CDR2 as SQIVND (reference sequence). The CDR3 loop is CASSTTRRGEAFF. The CDR3 nucleotides are TGTGCCAGTAGTACAACACGGAGGGGTGAAGCTTTCTTT.

The V and J genes are TRBV6-5 and TRBJ2-1; 10 bases line up with TRBD1. With 3 bases clipped from V and 12 bases from J, the junction kept 5 bases outside the gene matches. CDR3 length equals 13 residues. Germline V gene lookup returns CDR1 MNHEY and CDR2 SVGAGI. The DNA of the CDR3 is TGTGCCAGCAGTTATGACAGGGGGCGCGGGCAGTTCTTC. This sequence encodes CASSYDRGRGQFF.

This chain joins TRBV27 and TRBJ2-7; 8 bases fit TRBD1. The CDR3 spans 13 residues. In germline, CDR1 is MNHEY, CDR2 SMNVEV (reference sequence). V shed 3 bases and J 4 bases; nucleotides not matched to a gene: 2. The CDR3: CASSFRGPYEQYF. CDR3 DNA: TGTGCCAGCAGTTTCAGGGGGCCGTACGAGCAGTACTTC.

The V call is TRBV19, the J call TRBJ1-5; D is possibly TRBD1 (5 bases). The CDR3 covers 12 residues. Germline CDR1 LNHDA, CDR2 SQIVND (reference sequence). V lost 7 bases to trimming and J lost 5 bases, with 9 bases between them. The CDR3 loop is CASTRGDQPQHF. DNA for the CDR3: TGTGCCAGTACACGGGGGGATCAGCCCCAGCATTTT. The full variable domain, completed using reference TRBV19 and TRBJ1-5, is DGGITQSPKYLFRKEGQNVTLSCEQNLNHDAMYWYRQDPGQGLRLIYYSQIVNDFQKGDIAEGYSVSREKKESFPLTVTSAQKNPTAFYLCASTRGDQPQHFGDGTRLSIL.

This clone was found once. This chain connects TRBV5-4 to TRBJ1-1; the match to TRBD1 covers 8 bases. After removal of 4 bases from V and 5 bases from J, the junction contained 4 bases not matched to a gene. This CDR3 region has 13 residues. Germline-derived CDR1 and CDR2 are SGHNT and YYREEE (reference sequence). CDR3 in amino acids: CASSVTGGTEAFF. CDR3 sequence (DNA): TGTGCCAGCAGCGTAACAGGGGGTACTGAAGCTTTCTTT.

This chain joins TRBV7-8 and TRBJ1-2; perhaps TRBD1 as D (6 bases). The CDR3 consists of 17 residues. Germline V gives CDR1 SGHVS, CDR2 FQNEAQ. V dropped 8 bases and J dropped 1 base, with 23 bases sitting between them. CDR3 coding DNA: TGTGCCAGCGTTGAGAGGGGGTCACTCACTTATAACTATGGCTACACCTTC. Encoded protein: CASVERGSLTYNYGYTF.

The V gene is TRBV3-1 (or the pseudogene TRBV3-2), the J gene TRBJ2-3; 10 bases match TRBD1. J was trimmed by 0 bases and V by 5 bases; bases with no gene match: 11. Germline-derived CDR1 and CDR2 are LGHDT and YNNKEL (reference sequence). This CDR3 comprises 18 residues. The CDR3 loop reads CASSYGQGVISSTDTQYF. The CDR3 nucleotides read TGTGCCAGCAGCTACGGACAGGGGGTTATTTCTAGCACAGATACGCAGTATTTT.

V and J are TRBV19 and TRBJ2-5; 9 bases match TRBD2. The trim removed 5 bases at V and 4 bases at J, leaving 11 bases unmatched. The germline V gene has CDR1 LNHDA and CDR2 SQIVND (reference sequence). The CDR3 extends over 16 amino acids. CDR3 residues: CASSEGTSRGVETQYF. The CDR3 coding sequence is TGTGCCAGTAGTGAGGGGACTAGCCGGGGAGTAGAGACCCAGTACTTC.

This clone showed up just once. The chain couples TRBV19 to TRBJ1-1, with D tentatively TRBD1 (6 bases). The germline CDR1 and CDR2 sequences are LNHDA and SQIVND (reference sequence). This CDR3 is 14 amino acids long. The germline V and J ends were trimmed by 7 bases and 5 bases, with 17 bases remaining between them. The chain's CDR3 is CASKNLGGGTEAFF. CDR3 DNA: TGTGCCAGTAAAAATTTAGGGGGTGGAACTGAAGCTTTCTTT.

The genes are TRBV12-3 or TRBV12-4 and TRBJ1-1; D is unresolved. The CDR3 runs 13 residues. V lost 2 bases to trimming and J lost 0 bases, with 4 bases between them. DNA for the CDR3: TGTGCCAGCAGTTTATCAGTGAACACTGAAGCTTTCTTT. Translated: CASSLSVNTEAFF.

The chain links TRBV2 to TRBJ2-5; no definite D call. Looked up from germline, CDR1 is SNHLY and CDR2 is FYNNEI. This CDR3 comprises 15 residues. Deletions cut 7 bases from V and 1 base from J, with 16 bases between. The CDR3 sequence is CASIIPKASQETQYF. The CDR3 DNA reads as TGTGCCAGCATCATTCCCAAAGCCTCCCAAGAGACCCAGTACTTC.

V usage is TRBV5-1 and J usage is TRBJ1-6; D remains ambiguous. Trimming removed 5 bases at V and 8 bases at J, with 17 bases between. In germline, CDR1 is SGHRS, CDR2 YFSETQ. The CDR3 covers 15 residues. The DNA for the CDR3 is TGCGCCAGCAGGCGAGACACCTCCCTGGATTCACCCCTCCACTTT. Its translation: CASRRDTSLDSPLHF.

This rearrangement joins TRBV2 to TRBJ2-1, with a weak D call TRBD1 (6 bases). Germline CDR1 reads SNHLY; CDR2 reads FYNNEI. The CDR3 is 13 residues long. Trimming took off 4 bases at V and 8 bases at J, with 12 bases between the two ends. CDR3 loop: CASSALQGYEQFF. CDR3 coding DNA: TGTGCCAGCAGTGCTCTACAGGGTTATGAGCAGTTCTTC.

This chain connects TRBV19 to TRBJ2-5, with 13 bases aligning to TRBD2. This CDR3 is built from 17 residues. Trimming cost V 6 bases and J 1 base; bases outside gene matches: 8. In germline, CDR1 is LNHDA, CDR2 SQIVND (reference sequence). CDR3 in DNA: TGTGCCAGTAGCCAGCGGGGACTAGCGGGGTTCCAAGAGACCCAGTACTTC. Translation: CASSQRGLAGFQETQYF.

This clone was detected once. The rearrangement uses TRBV19 and TRBJ1-2, with 8 bases fitting TRBD1. After removal of 7 bases from V and 4 bases from J, the junction contained 11 bases not matched to a gene. Germline assignment: CDR1 LNHDA and CDR2 SQIVND (reference sequence). The CDR3 consists of 15 residues. CDR3 nucleotide sequence: TGTGCCAGTACCAACACCCGAGGACAGGGCTATGGCTACACCTTC. Its protein product is CASTNTRGQGYGYTF.

The CDR3 sequence is CAISPQGSRTDTQYF. CDR3 DNA: TGTGCCATCAGTCCACAGGGGTCTCGCACAGATACGCAGTATTTT. The chain links TRBV10-3 to TRBJ2-3; 7 bases line up with TRBD1. The germline gives CDR1 ENHRY, CDR2 SYGVKD. The CDR3 contains 15 residues. J gave up 1 base and V 5 bases, and 6 bases lay outside the gene matches.

The chain combines TRBV6-6 with TRBJ2-1; 9 nucleotides match TRBD2. Looked up from germline, CDR1 is MNHNY and CDR2 is SVGAGI (reference sequence). The length of the CDR3 is 18 residues. The ends lost 5 bases at V and 0 bases at J; junction bases unmatched: 11. CDR3 region: CASSRRLAALSSYNEQFF. In DNA, the CDR3 is TGTGCCAGCAGTCGTCGACTAGCGGCCCTAAGCTCCTACAATGAGCAGTTCTTC.

The CDR3 DNA follows: TGTGCCAGCAGCTTTCTAAGACAGGGAGTTGAGACCCAGTACTTC. This sequence encodes CASSFLRQGVETQYF. The chain employs TRBV7-9 and TRBJ2-5; 7 bases agree with TRBD1. J lost 5 bases, V lost 3 bases, and 9 bases had no gene match. The CDR3 totals 15 residues. Germline CDR1 reads SEHNR; CDR2 reads FQNEAQ (reference sequence).

The chain is built from TRBV7-8 and TRBJ1-3, with TRBD1 as a possible D gene (6 bases). Germline-derived CDR1 and CDR2 are SGHVS and FQNEAQ. V was pared by 1 base and J by 2 bases, with 18 bases between. The CDR3 covers 18 residues. This CDR3 reads CASSLGVRGGHTGNTIYF. CDR3 coding DNA: TGTGCCAGCAGCTTAGGGGTCCGCGGGGGGCATACTGGAAACACCATATATTTT.

The chain recombines TRBV2 with TRBJ2-5, with D perhaps matching TRBD1 (6 bases). Trimming took 0 bases from V and 1 from J, leaving 12 bases between them. The length of the CDR3 is 16 residues. Germline V gene sequence: CDR1 SNHLY, CDR2 FYNNEI. CDR3 nucleotide sequence: TGTGCCAGCAGTGAAGCGCCGTGGGGGCCCCAAGAGACCCAGTACTTC. Its translation: CASSEAPWGPQETQYF.